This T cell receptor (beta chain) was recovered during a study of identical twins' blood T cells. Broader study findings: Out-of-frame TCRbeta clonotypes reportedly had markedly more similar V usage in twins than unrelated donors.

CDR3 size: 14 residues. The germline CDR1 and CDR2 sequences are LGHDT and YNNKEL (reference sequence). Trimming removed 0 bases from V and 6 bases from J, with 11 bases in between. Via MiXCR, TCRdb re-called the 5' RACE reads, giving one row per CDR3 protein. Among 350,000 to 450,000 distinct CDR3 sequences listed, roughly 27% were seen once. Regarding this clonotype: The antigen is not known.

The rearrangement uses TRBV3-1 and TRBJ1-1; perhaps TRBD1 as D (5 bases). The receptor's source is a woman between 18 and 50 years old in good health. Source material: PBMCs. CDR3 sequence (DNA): TGTGCCAGCAGCCAAGAAAGGGGAGGATCTGAAGCTTTCTTT. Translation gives CASSQERGGSEAFF.